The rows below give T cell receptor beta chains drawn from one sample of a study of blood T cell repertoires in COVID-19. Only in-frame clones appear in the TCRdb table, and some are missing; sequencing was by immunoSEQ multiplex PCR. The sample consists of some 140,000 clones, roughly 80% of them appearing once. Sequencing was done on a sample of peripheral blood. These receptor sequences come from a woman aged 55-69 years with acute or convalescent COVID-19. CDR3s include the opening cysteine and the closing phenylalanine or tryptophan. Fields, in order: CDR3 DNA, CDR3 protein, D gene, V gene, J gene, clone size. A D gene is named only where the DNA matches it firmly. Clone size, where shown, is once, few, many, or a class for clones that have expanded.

TGTGCCATCAGTGGGACAGGGGAAGATGGCTACACCTTC,CAISGTGEDGYTF,TRBD1,TRBV10-3,TRBJ1-2,NA
TGTGCCAGCAGCCAATTCTCTAGTCAGGAGCAGTTCTTC,CASSQFSSQEQFF,NA,TRBV3-1/TRBV3-2,TRBJ2-1,NA
TGTGCCAGCAGCACGCGGTTGGGTGAGCAGTTCTTC,CASSTRLGEQFF,NA,TRBV13,TRBJ2-1,once
TGTGCCAGCAGGACCCCGACAGGGGGCACTGAAGCTTTCTTT,CASRTPTGGTEAFF,TRBD1,TRBV6-5,TRBJ1-1,NA
TGTGCCTGGAATCCGGGACTCCTATATGGCTACACCTTC,CAWNPGLLYGYTF,NA,TRBV30,TRBJ1-2,NA
TGCGCCAGCAGTGATGCCGGGTATGAAAAACTGTTTTTT,CASSDAGYEKLFF,NA,TRBV10-1,TRBJ1-4,NA
TGTGCCAGCAGTTCCCTGAGGCTAGATACGCAGTATTTT,CASSSLRLDTQYF,NA,TRBV27,TRBJ2-3,few
TGCAGCGTCAGGGGTTATTCGAACACTGAAGCTTTCTTT,CSVRGYSNTEAFF,NA,TRBV29-1,TRBJ1-1,once
TGTGCCAGCAGAAAGACAGGGACGGGCGGCTACACCTTC,CASRKTGTGGYTF,TRBD1,TRBV28,TRBJ1-2,NA
TGTGCCAGCAGAAAGGGGACAGGACTCGCCTACGAGCAGTACTTC,CASRKGTGLAYEQYF,TRBD1,TRBV3-1/TRBV3-2,TRBJ2-7,NA
TGTGCCAGCTCACCACTCAGGGGGCGCGAGGCTTTCTTT,CASSPLRGREAFF,TRBD1,TRBV18,TRBJ1-1,NA
TGTGCCAGTAGTACCCCGGGACAGGTCTATGGCTACACCTTC,CASSTPGQVYGYTF,TRBD1,TRBV19,TRBJ1-2,NA
TGTGCCAGCAGCGAGAGCTCCGGGGCCAACGTCCTGACTTTC,CASSESSGANVLTF,NA,TRBV7-9,TRBJ2-6,NA
TGTGCCAGCAGTTTACCAGGCTACGGTTCAGATACGCAGTATTTT,CASSLPGYGSDTQYF,NA,TRBV28,TRBJ2-3,NA
TGTGCCTGGAGTCCGCTCGGACAGGGGAATTCACCCCTCCACTTT,CAWSPLGQGNSPLHF,TRBD1,TRBV30,TRBJ1-6,NA
TGTGCCAGCAGCGTAGAACAGAACTATGGCTACACCTTC,CASSVEQNYGYTF,NA,TRBV9,TRBJ1-2,NA
TGTGCCTGGAGTAATCTCGACACCATATATTTT,CAWSNLDTIYF,NA,TRBV30,TRBJ1-3,NA
TGTGCCAGCAGCTTAGGGGGCTCACCCCTCCACTTT,CASSLGGSPLHF,NA,TRBV7-9,TRBJ1-6,NA
TGTGCCAGCAGCTTAATAGGGGGCGAGGAAGCTTTCTTT,CASSLIGGEEAFF,TRBD1,TRBV7-2,TRBJ1-1,few
TGCGCCAGCAGTGAGTCTCGGCTAGCGGGTTCCAATGAGCAGTTCTTC,CASSESRLAGSNEQFF,TRBD2,TRBV10-2,TRBJ2-1,NA
TGTGCCAGTAGTAACGTGGGACAGGCCACAGATACGCAGTATTTT,CASSNVGQATDTQYF,TRBD1,TRBV19,TRBJ2-3,NA
TGTGCCAGCTCCGAGGGACAGCCGGGCAATCAGCCCCAGCATTTT,CASSEGQPGNQPQHF,TRBD1,TRBV18,TRBJ1-5,NA
TGTGCCACCAAGAGACTAGCGTCGTTAACAGATACGCAGTATTTT,CATKRLASLTDTQYF,TRBD2,TRBV10-3,TRBJ2-3,NA
TGTGCCAGCAGCGTTCTGGGGCACGGCTCCTACAATGAGCAGTTCTTC,CASSVLGHGSYNEQFF,NA,TRBV9,TRBJ2-1,NA
TGCGCCAGCAGCTTGGTAGGACAGGGGAACAATTCACCCCTCCACTTT,CASSLVGQGNNSPLHF,TRBD1,TRBV5-1,TRBJ1-6,NA
TGTGCCAGCAGTGAAGTGACTACAGGGGCCTTTTATTATAATTCACCCCTCCACTTT,CASSEVTTGAFYYNSPLHF,TRBD1,TRBV6-1,TRBJ1-6,NA
TGTGCCAGCAGCCAAGACCCCCCGGGACAGGGGTATGGCTACACCTTC,CASSQDPPGQGYGYTF,TRBD1,TRBV3-1/TRBV3-2,TRBJ1-2,NA
TGTGCCAGCAGTTTATCGATCGGACAGAACTATGGCTACACCTTC,CASSLSIGQNYGYTF,NA,TRBV27,TRBJ1-2,NA